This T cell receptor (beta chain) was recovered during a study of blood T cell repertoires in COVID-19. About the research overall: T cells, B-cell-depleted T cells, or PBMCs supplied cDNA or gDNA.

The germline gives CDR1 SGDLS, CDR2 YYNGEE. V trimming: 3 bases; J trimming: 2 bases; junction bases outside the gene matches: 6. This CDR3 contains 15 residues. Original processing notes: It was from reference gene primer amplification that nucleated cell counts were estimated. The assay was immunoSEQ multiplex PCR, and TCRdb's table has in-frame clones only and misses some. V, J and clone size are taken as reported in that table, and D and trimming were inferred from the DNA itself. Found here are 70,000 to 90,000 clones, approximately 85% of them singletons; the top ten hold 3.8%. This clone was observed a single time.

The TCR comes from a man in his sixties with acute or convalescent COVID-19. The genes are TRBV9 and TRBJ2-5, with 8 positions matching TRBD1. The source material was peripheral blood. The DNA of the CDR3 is TGTGCCAGCAGCGATCCCGGACAGGGTCAAGAGACCCAGTACTTC. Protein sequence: CASSDPGQGQETQYF. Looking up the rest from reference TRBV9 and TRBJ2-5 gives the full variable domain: DSGVTQTPKHLITATGQRVTLRCSPRSGDLSVYWYQQSLDQGLQFLIQYYNGEERAKGNILERFSAQQFPDLHSELNLSSLELGDSALYFCASSDPGQGQETQYFGPGTRLLVL.